Shown below are 8 T cell receptor beta chains from a single sample sequenced in a study of shared clonotypes between healthy human individuals. Measured with immunoSEQ multiplex PCR; TCRdb has only the in-frame clones, and not every one. The sample lists over 2 million clones; 85% to 95% were seen once. Source material: naive CD4+ T cells from PBMCs. This sample's subset: CD45RA+ positively selected. These receptors were obtained from a young man in good health. Some clones in this sample may be carry-over from other donors' samples.

This clone was seen just once. Other nucleotide sequences from this sample produce the same CDR3. V gene TRBV5-1 combines with J gene TRBJ2-6; weak D call: TRBD1 (5 bases). The germline V gene encodes CDR1 SGHRS and CDR2 YFSETQ. The CDR3 totals 16 residues. Trimming took 1 base from V and 4 from J, leaving 12 bases between them. For the CDR3, the DNA is TGCGCCAGCAGCTTGCCAGGGTCCTCCGGGGCCAACGTCCTGACTTTC. Protein product: CASSLPGSSGANVLTF.

V gene TRBV30 combines with J gene TRBJ1-4; a possible D gene is TRBD1 (6 bases). The germline V gene encodes CDR1 GTSNPN and CDR2 SVGIG (reference sequence). The V and J ends lost 5 bases and 1 base respectively, with 11 bases between them. The CDR3 is 14 amino acids. The CDR3 DNA reads TGTGCCTGGTCCTACAGGGAAACTAATGAAAAACTGTTTTTT. Residues: CAWSYRETNEKLFF.

This chain uses TRBV19 with TRBJ2-7; no clear D. Germline loops: CDR1 LNHDA, CDR2 SQIVND (reference sequence). V lost 6 bases and J 1 base, leaving 13 bases between the germline ends. The CDR3 length is 14 residues. CDR3: CASRSRPASYEQYF. The CDR3 DNA is TGTGCCAGTAGGTCCCGACCCGCTTCCTACGAGCAGTACTTC.

This chain uses TRBV11-2 with TRBJ2-7; the D gene is possibly TRBD1 (6 bases). Germline CDR1 SGHAT, CDR2 FQNNGV. This CDR3 spans 13 amino acids. The V end lost 2 bases, the J end lost 6 bases, and 11 bases lay between the germline ends. The DNA of the CDR3 is TGTGCCAGCAGCTTATATACAGGGTTCGAGCAGTACTTC. Translation gives CASSLYTGFEQYF.

This clone was detected only once. The rearrangement links TRBV28 to TRBJ2-7; tentative D call: TRBD1 (5 bases). CDR1 MDHEN and CDR2 SYDVKM come from the germline V gene. The ends were cut back, 3 bases at V and 2 bases at J, with 11 bases in the middle. There are 14 residues in the CDR3. The CDR3 spells CASSLQGHTYEQYF. Written as DNA, the CDR3 is TGTGCCAGCAGTTTGCAGGGCCATACCTACGAGCAGTACTTC.

V and J are TRBV11-3 and TRBJ2-7; 8 bases are a match to TRBD1. V shed 5 bases and J 3 bases; nucleotides not matched to a gene: 3. The germline V gene has CDR1 SGHNT and CDR2 YENEEA. The CDR3 has 13 residues. The CDR3 is CASSKGQGYEQYF. CDR3 nucleotides: TGTGCCAGCAGCAAAGGACAGGGCTACGAGCAGTACTTC.

J is TRBJ1-5 and V is TRBV19; D might be TRBD1 (5 bases). Germline CDR1 is LNHDA and CDR2 is SQIVND (reference sequence). The CDR3 runs 16 residues. V lost 8 bases, J lost 10 bases, and 27 bases lay in between. This CDR3 is CASRTGSGTSDLPQHF. The CDR3 DNA sequence: TGTGCCAGTCGCACTGGCTCCGGGACGTCTGATTTACCCCAGCATTTT.

Concerning this clone: Distinct nucleotide sequences in the sample also encode this CDR3. The genes are TRBV28 and TRBJ2-3, with D uncertain. Germline V gene data show CDR1 as MDHEN and CDR2 as SYDVKM. The CDR3 totals 13 residues. V shed 2 bases and J shed 0 bases, with 3 bases lying between them. Here the CDR3 reads CASSLPSTDTQYF. CDR3 sequence (DNA): TGTGCCAGCAGTTTACCTAGCACAGATACGCAGTATTTT.